The clone carrying this T cell receptor beta chain was counted at least ten times. These data originate in a study of T-cell reconstitution after alpha-beta-depleted transplantation in children. Preparation of the TCRbeta library was carried out with unique molecular identifiers. MiXCR was run by TCRdb on the PCR reads, yielding one entry per CDR3 protein. The sample records 120,000 or so distinct CDR3 sequences, about a tenth being singletons. The source material was PBMCs from the stem cell graft donor, sampled from the stem cell graft. The TCR was taken from a human donor who donated a stem cell graft to a child with acute lymphoblastic leukemia.

The CDR3, as DNA: TGTGCCAGCAGTTTAAGGGATGAGCAGTACTTC. This codes for CASSLRDEQYF. This chain uses TRBV12-3 or TRBV12-4 with TRBJ2-7; no definite D call. The CDR3 is 11 residues long. Trimming pared 2 bases from V and 7 bases from J, leaving 6 bases between.